This T cell receptor (beta chain) was identified during a study of blood T cell repertoires in COVID-19. V dropped 0 bases and J dropped 8 bases, with 13 bases sitting between them. The germline CDR1 and CDR2 sequences are LGHNA and YSLEER. This CDR3 region has 14 residues. TCRdb keeps only in-frame clones here, not all; method: immunoSEQ multiplex PCR. Among over 50,000 clones listed, more than 70% were seen once. This TCR was sampled from a man between 60 and 75 years old with acute or convalescent COVID-19. This chain uses TRBV4-3 with TRBJ1-2; D ambiguous. The specimen was peripheral blood. This CDR3 is CASSQENGFYGYTF. The CDR3 nucleotides are TGCGCCAGCAGCCAAGAAAACGGGTTCTACGGCTACACCTTC.